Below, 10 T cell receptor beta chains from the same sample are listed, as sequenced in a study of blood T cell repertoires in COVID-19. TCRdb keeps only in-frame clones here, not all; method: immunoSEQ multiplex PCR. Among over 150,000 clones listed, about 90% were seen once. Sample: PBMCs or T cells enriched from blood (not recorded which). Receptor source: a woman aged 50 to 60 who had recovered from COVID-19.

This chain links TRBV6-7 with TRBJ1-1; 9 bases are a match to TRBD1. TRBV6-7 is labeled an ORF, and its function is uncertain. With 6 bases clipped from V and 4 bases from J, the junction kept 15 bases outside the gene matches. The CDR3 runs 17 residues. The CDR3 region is CASRNGSDRGLATEAFF. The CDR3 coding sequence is TGTGCCAGCAGGAACGGATCGGACAGGGGCTTAGCCACTGAAGCTTTCTTT.

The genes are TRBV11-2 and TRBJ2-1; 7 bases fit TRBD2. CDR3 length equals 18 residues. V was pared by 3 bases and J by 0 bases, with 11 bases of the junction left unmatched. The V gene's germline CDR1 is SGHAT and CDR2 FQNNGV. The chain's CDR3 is CASSFPIAGPSSYNEQFF. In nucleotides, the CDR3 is TGTGCCAGCAGCTTTCCCATAGCGGGCCCTAGCTCCTACAATGAGCAGTTCTTC.

The CDR3 is CASSKYRGLNDEQYF. CDR3 bases: TGTGCCAGCAGTAAATACAGGGGTTTAAACGACGAGCAGTACTTC. The V call is TRBV11-2, the J call TRBJ2-7; the match to TRBD1 covers 7 bases. This CDR3 has 15 amino acids. Germline V lookup: CDR1 SGHAT, CDR2 FQNNGV. The V segment lost 6 bases and the J segment 5 bases; nucleotides outside the gene matches: 13.

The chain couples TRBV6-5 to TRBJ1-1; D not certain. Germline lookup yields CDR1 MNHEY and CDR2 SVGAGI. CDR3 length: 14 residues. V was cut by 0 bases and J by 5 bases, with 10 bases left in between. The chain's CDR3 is CASSYSRSGTEAFF. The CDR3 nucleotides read TGTGCCAGCAGTTACTCAAGGAGCGGGACTGAAGCTTTCTTT.

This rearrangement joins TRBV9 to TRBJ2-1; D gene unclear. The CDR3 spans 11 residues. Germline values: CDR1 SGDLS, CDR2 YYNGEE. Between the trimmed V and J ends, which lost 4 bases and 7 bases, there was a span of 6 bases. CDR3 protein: CASSTRNEQFF. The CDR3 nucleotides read TGTGCCAGCAGCACGAGAAATGAGCAGTTCTTC.

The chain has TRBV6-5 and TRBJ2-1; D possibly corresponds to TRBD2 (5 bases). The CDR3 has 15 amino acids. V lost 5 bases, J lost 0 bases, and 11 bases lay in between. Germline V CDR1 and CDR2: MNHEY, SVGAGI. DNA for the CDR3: TGTGCCAGCAGTAGGCCGGGAAGCTCCTACAATGAGCAGTTCTTC. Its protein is CASSRPGSSYNEQFF.

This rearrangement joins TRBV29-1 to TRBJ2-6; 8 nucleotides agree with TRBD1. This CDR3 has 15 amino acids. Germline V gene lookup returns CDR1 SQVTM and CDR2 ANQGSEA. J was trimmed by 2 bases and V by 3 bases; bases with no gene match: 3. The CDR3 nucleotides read TGCAGCGTTGATCCAGGGGGCCCTGGGGCCAACGTCCTGACTTTC. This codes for CSVDPGGPGANVLTF.

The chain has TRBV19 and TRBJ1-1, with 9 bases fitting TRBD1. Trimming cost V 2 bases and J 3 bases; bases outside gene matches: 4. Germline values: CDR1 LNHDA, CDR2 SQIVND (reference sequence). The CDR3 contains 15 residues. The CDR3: CASSITGGPYTEAFF. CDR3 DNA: TGTGCCAGTAGTATAACAGGGGGCCCGTACACTGAAGCTTTCTTT.

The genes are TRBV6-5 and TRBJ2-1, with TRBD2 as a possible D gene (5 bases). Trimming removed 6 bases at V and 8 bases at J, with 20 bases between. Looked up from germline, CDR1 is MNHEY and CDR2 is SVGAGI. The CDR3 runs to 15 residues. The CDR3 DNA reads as TGTGCCAGCAGGAGAGGGAAAAAGGCTGCCCATGAGCAGTTCTTC. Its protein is CASRRGKKAAHEQFF.

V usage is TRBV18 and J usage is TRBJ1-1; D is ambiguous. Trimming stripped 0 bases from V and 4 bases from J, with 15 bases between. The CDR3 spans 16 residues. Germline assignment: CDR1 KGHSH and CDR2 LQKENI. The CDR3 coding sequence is TGTGCCAGCTCACCACCGTTGCCCACCGGGAGCACTGAAGCTTTCTTT. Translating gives CASSPPLPTGSTEAFF.